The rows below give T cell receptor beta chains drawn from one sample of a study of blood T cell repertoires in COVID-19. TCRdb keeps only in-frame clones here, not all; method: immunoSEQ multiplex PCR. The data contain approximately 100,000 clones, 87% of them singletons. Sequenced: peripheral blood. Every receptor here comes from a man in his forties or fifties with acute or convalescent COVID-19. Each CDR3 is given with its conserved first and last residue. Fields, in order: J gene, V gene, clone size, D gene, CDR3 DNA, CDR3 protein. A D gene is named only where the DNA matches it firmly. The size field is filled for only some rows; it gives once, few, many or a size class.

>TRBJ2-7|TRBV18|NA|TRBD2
TGTGCCAGCTCATATATACCGGGTGGGAGGGCCTACGAGCAGTACTTC
CASSYIPGGRAYEQYF
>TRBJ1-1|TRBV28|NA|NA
TGTGCCAGCAGTTTGCGTCACCGACAGTCTGAAGCTTTCTTT
CASSLRHRQSEAFF
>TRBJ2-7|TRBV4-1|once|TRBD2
TGCGCCAGCCCCCGGCGCGGGAGGGCCCTCCTTTCCGAGCAGTACTTC
CASPRRGRALLSEQYF
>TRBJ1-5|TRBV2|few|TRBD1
TGTGCCAGCAACCGAGGGGACAGGGAAAATCAGCCCCAGCATTTT
CASNRGDRENQPQHF
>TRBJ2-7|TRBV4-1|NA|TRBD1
TGCGCCAGCAGCCAAGAGAGTCAGGGGGCTAGGTCCGAGCAGTACTTC
CASSQESQGARSEQYF
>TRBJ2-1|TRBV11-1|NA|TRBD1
TGTGCCAGCAGCCCGCGACAGGGCCCCTACAATGAGCAGTTCTTC
CASSPRQGPYNEQFF
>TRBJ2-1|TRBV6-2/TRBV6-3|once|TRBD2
TGTGCCAGCAGTTTGCCGGCGGGAGGGCCTGGCGATGAGCAGTTCTTC
CASSLPAGGPGDEQFF
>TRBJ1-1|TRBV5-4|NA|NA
TGTGCCAGCAGCTTGACAGGGACCACTGAAGCTTTCTTT
CASSLTGTTEAFF
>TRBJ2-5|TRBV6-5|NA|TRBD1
TGTGCCAGCAGTCCTACAGGGGGCTCCGTAGAGACCCAGTACTTC
CASSPTGGSVETQYF
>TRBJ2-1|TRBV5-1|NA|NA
TGCGCCAGCAGCTTGGTTGCAGGGAACTACAATGAGCAGTTCTTC
CASSLVAGNYNEQFF
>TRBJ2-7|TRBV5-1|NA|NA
TGCGCCAGCAAGCGAACCGTATTCGGGACCTACGAGCAGTACTTC
CASKRTVFGTYEQYF
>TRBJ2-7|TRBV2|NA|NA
TGTGCCAGCAGTAACACCTACGAGCAGTACTTC
CASSNTYEQYF
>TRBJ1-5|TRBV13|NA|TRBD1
TGTGCCAGCAGCAATCGACAGGGGGATAGCAATCAGCCCCAGCATTTT
CASSNRQGDSNQPQHF
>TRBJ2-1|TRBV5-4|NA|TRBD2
TGTGCCAGCAGCCCAACTAGCGGGAGGTCCAATGAGCAGTTCTTC
CASSPTSGRSNEQFF
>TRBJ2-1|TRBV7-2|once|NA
TGTGCCAGTTTCCTCATGAGAGGGGAGCAGTTCTTC
CASFLMRGEQFF
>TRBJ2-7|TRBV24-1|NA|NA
TGTGCCACCAGTGACGTAGGAGGCGAGCAGTACTTC
CATSDVGGEQYF
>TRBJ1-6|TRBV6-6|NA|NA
TGTGCCAGCAGCCTAGCACCGAGCTCCTATAATTCACCCCTCCACTTT
CASSLAPSSYNSPLHF
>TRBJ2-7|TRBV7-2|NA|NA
TGTGCCAGCAGCGTGGGACATTCTACCTACGAGCAGTACTTC
CASSVGHSTYEQYF
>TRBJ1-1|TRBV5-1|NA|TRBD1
TGCGCCAGCAGCTTGGTCGGACAGGGGAACACTGAAGCTTTCTTT
CASSLVGQGNTEAFF
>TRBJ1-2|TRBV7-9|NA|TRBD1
TGTGCCAGCAGCGCACAGGGGGCGAGGAACTATGGCTACACCTTC
CASSAQGARNYGYTF
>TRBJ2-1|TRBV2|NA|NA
TGTGCCAGCAGTGATCGGTACAATGAGCAGTTCTTC
CASSDRYNEQFF
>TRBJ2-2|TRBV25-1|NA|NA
TGTGCCAGCAGTGGCAGGGGTTCGGGGGAGCTGTTTTTT
CASSGRGSGELFF
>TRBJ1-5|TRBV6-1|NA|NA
TGTGCCAGCAGTGAAGGGGCAATACGCAATCAGCCCCAGCATTTT
CASSEGAIRNQPQHF
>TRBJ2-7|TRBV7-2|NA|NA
TGTGCCAGCAGCTTAGCTGCCGAGACGGAGTACGAGCAGTACTTC
CASSLAAETEYEQYF
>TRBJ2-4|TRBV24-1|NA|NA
TGTGCCACCAGCCAGTGGGGGGGGCTGGACGTAAAAAACATTCAGTACTTC
CATSQWGGLDVKNIQYF
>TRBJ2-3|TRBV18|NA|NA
TGTGCCAGCTCACCCGGGGCAGATACGCAGTATTTT
CASSPGADTQYF
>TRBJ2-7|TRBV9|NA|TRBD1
TGTGCCAGCAGCGTATCGGGACAGGGGACCTACGAGCAGTACTTC
CASSVSGQGTYEQYF
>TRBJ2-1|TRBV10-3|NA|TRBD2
TGTGCCATCAGCCCTTTGGCTAGCGGGGCCTACAATGAGCAGTTCTTC
CAISPLASGAYNEQFF
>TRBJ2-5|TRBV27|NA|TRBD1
TGTGCCAGCAGTTTGGGTCAGGGGGCTCGAGAGACCCAGTACTTC
CASSLGQGARETQYF
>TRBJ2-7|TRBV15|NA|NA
TGTGCCACCAGCAGAGCGGAGATGGCAGCCAAGAGCTCCTACGAGCAGTACTTC
CATSRAEMAAKSSYEQYF
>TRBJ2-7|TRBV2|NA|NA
TGTGCCAGCAGTGTCGGTCTGTTGGAGCAGTACTTC
CASSVGLLEQYF
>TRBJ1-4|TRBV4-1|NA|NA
TGCGCCAGCAGCCCTCGCGCGACAGTTGAAAAACTGTTTTTT
CASSPRATVEKLFF
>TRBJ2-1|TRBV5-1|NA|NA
TGCGCCAGCACCAGGGGGGCCGGGAGCCACGGGGATGAGCAGTTCTTC
CASTRGAGSHGDEQFF